This T cell receptor (beta chain) was sequenced for a study of cytomegalovirus exposure and HLA in healthy donors. General observations from the study: In vitro confirmation showed three CMV-associated chains to be CMV antigen specific. Overall, roughly 170 TCR beta chains were annotated as cytomegalovirus-associated.

It was with 60 Vbeta and 13 Jbeta primers that the PCR ran. Only in-frame clones appear in the TCRdb table, and some are missing; sequencing was by immunoSEQ multiplex PCR. The sample holds 90,000 to 120,000 clones, 60% to 80% seen once. The germline V gene has CDR1 LNHDA and CDR2 SQIVND (reference sequence). CDR3 length: 14 amino acids. The V and J ends lost 7 bases and 5 bases, in that order; junction bases with no gene match: 7. Comments on this clone: Its antigen remains unidentified.

The J gene is TRBJ2-3, the V gene TRBV19; 9 nucleotides line up with TRBD2. Sequenced input: PBMCs. The TCR was taken from a man aged 18 to 30 in good health and CMV-seronegative. The CDR3 here is CASTLSGGKDTQYF. CDR3 DNA sequence: TGTGCCAGTACCCTTAGCGGGGGCAAAGATACGCAGTATTTT.